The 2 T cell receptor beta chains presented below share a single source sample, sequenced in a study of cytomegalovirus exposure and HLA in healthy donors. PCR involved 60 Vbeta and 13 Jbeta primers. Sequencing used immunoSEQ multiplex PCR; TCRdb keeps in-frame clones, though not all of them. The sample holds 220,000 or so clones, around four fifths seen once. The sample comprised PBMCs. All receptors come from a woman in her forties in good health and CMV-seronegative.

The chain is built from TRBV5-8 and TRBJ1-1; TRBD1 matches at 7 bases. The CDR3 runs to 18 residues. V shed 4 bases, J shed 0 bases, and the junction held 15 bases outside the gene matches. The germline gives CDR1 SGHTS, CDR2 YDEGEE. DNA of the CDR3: TGTGCCAGCAGCCGACAAGGGACAGCGGTTTTCATGAACACTGAAGCTTTCTTT. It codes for CASSRQGTAVFMNTEAFF.

CDR3 region: CASSFLGSSGNTIYF. DNA for the CDR3: TGTGCCAGTAGTTTTCTGGGGAGCTCTGGAAACACCATATATTTT. The rearrangement joins TRBV19 to TRBJ1-3; D not resolved. This CDR3 contains 15 residues. The V end was cut by 5 bases, the J end by 0 bases, with 11 bases between. The germline gives CDR1 LNHDA, CDR2 SQIVND (reference sequence). Full variable domain (rest looked up from reference TRBV19 and TRBJ1-3): DGGITQSPKYLFRKEGQNVTLSCEQNLNHDAMYWYRQDPGQGLRLIYYSQIVNDFQKGDIAEGYSVSREKKESFPLTVTSAQKNPTAFYLCASSFLGSSGNTIYFGEGSWLTVV.